The 25 T cell receptor beta chains below were found in one sample sequenced in a study of graft-versus-host responses after intestinal transplantation. TCRdb's copy holds only in-frame clones and misses some; the assay was immunoSEQ multiplex PCR. The sample records about 69,000 clones, roughly 92% being singletons. The material was bone marrow, obtained less than 750 days after intestinal transplantation. All receptors derive from a human patient who received an intestinal transplant, so some T cells may come from the graft donor.

V usage is TRBV23-1 and J usage is TRBJ1-6; 7 bases line up with TRBD1. TRBV23-1 is placed among ORFs of uncertain function. The junction had 1 base not matched to a gene; V was cut back by 2 bases and J by 6 bases. The CDR3 spans 14 residues. This CDR3 is CASSQAGGNSPLHF. CDR3 bases: TGCGCCAGCAGTCAAGCAGGGGGTAATTCACCCCTCCACTTT.

The chain carries TRBV29-1 and TRBJ2-7, with 8 bases matching TRBD1. V gave up 0 bases and J gave up 3 bases; unmatched junction bases: 1. The V gene's germline CDR1 is SQVTM and CDR2 ANQGSEA. CDR3 length: 13 residues. The CDR3 loop reads CSVEDTGGYEQYF. CDR3 nucleotide sequence: TGCAGCGTTGAAGATACAGGGGGCTACGAGCAGTACTTC.

The chain uses TRBV11-2 and TRBJ2-3; the D is unclear. V was pared by 5 bases and J by 6 bases, with 12 bases between. The CDR3 totals 13 residues. The germline gives CDR1 SGHAT, CDR2 FQNNGV. The CDR3 is CASSPPFTDTQYF. The CDR3 coding sequence is TGTGCCAGCAGCCCGCCTTTTACTGATACGCAGTATTTT.

The rearrangement joins TRBV6-6 to TRBJ1-3; D is unclear. The CDR3 loop spans 11 amino acids. The V end was cut by 6 bases, the J end by 7 bases, with 7 bases between. Germline-derived CDR1 and CDR2 are MNHNY and SVGAGI (reference sequence). The DNA for the CDR3 is TGTGCCAGCAGCATAGGTAACACCATATATTTT. Translation gives CASSIGNTIYF.

This chain links TRBV6-5 with TRBJ2-7, with D uncertain. Germline V CDR1 and CDR2: MNHEY, SVGAGI. The CDR3 sequence is 15 residues long. V was trimmed by 2 bases and J by 3 bases, leaving 14 bases between them. The CDR3 DNA reads TGTGCCAGCAGTTACCTAAGTCTTTCGGGCTACGAGCAGTACTTC. Protein sequence: CASSYLSLSGYEQYF.

The chain carries TRBV6-5 and TRBJ2-3, with 13 bases identical to TRBD2. J gave up 6 bases and V 6 bases, and 0 bases lay outside the gene matches. The CDR3 spans 13 residues. Germline assignment: CDR1 MNHEY and CDR2 SVGAGI. The CDR3, as DNA: TGTGCCAGCAGGGGACTAGCGGGGGATACGCAGTATTTT. This sequence encodes CASRGLAGDTQYF.

V and J are TRBV5-6 and TRBJ1-3; D unresolved. The CDR3 is 15 amino acids. Trimming shortened V by 1 base and J by 4 bases, and 12 bases separated the two germline ends. From germline, CDR1 is SGHDT and CDR2 YYEEEE. The CDR3 protein is CASSLLGTRGNTIYF. The CDR3, as DNA: TGTGCCAGCAGCTTGTTGGGCACCAGAGGAAACACCATATATTTT.

This rearrangement joins TRBV25-1 to TRBJ2-3; 13 bases fit TRBD2. The trim removed 6 bases at V and 5 bases at J, leaving 14 bases unmatched. The CDR3 has 18 residues. Germline CDR1 reads MGHDK; CDR2 reads SYGVNS. The CDR3 is CASSPQMGLAGYEDTQYF. As DNA, the CDR3 is TGTGCCAGCAGCCCCCAAATGGGACTAGCGGGGTACGAAGATACGCAGTATTTT.

The chain recombines TRBV5-4 with TRBJ2-1, with 11 bases fitting TRBD2. Germline V gene lookup returns CDR1 SGHNT and CDR2 YYREEE (reference sequence). The V segment lost 4 bases and the J segment 1 base; nucleotides outside the gene matches: 4. This CDR3 spans 16 amino acids. This CDR3 is CASSGGLAGSYNEQFF. The CDR3, as DNA: TGTGCCAGCAGCGGCGGACTAGCGGGTTCCTACAATGAGCAGTTCTTC.

The V call is TRBV12-5, the J call TRBJ1-5; no clear D. Trimming pared 2 bases from V and 0 bases from J, leaving 8 bases between. This CDR3 has 15 residues. Germline V lookup: CDR1 LGHNT, CDR2 FRNRAP. CDR3 amino acids: CASGLSTDSNQPQHF. The CDR3 DNA is TGTGCTAGTGGTTTGAGTACAGATAGCAATCAGCCCCAGCATTTT. The whole variable domain, remainder taken from reference TRBV12-5 and TRBJ1-5, is DARVTQTPRHKVTEMGQEVTMRCQPILGHNTVFWYRQTMMQGLELLAYFRNRAPLDDSGMPKDRFSAEMPDATLATLKIQPSEPRDSAVYFCASGLSTDSNQPQHFGDGTRLSIL.

The chain is built from TRBV9 and TRBJ2-3; 9 nucleotides align to TRBD2. The CDR3 length is 18 residues. CDR1 and CDR2 (germline): SGDLS, YYNGEE. The ends lost 0 bases at V and 12 bases at J; junction bases unmatched: 20. DNA of the CDR3: TGTGCCAGCAGCGTAGGTGTGGGACTAGCTACAGATAAGAGGGTCCAGTATTTT. Residues: CASSVGVGLATDKRVQYF.

The chain carries TRBV12-5 and TRBJ1-2; a weak D match, TRBD1 (5 bases). The length of the CDR3 is 18 residues. V was cut by 2 bases and J by 5 bases, with 24 bases left in between. Germline V lookup: CDR1 LGHNT, CDR2 FRNRAP. This chain's CDR3 is CASGLSGSGGHSNYGYTF. The CDR3 region has the DNA TGTGCTAGTGGTTTGAGCGGTTCGGGAGGACATTCCAATTATGGCTACACCTTC.

The chain combines TRBV9 with TRBJ2-1, with 7 bases aligning to TRBD2. V dropped 3 bases and J dropped 8; count of bases not matched to a gene: 5. This CDR3 comprises 13 residues. Germline CDR1 reads SGDLS; CDR2 reads YYNGEE. CDR3 sequence reads: CASSAGREYEQFF. The CDR3 coding sequence is TGTGCCAGCAGCGCGGGGCGGGAGTATGAGCAGTTCTTC.

The rearrangement links TRBV4-1 to TRBJ2-5; D may be TRBD2 (6 bases). Trimming removed 3 bases from V and 5 bases from J, with 10 bases in between. Germline V gene data show CDR1 as MGHRA and CDR2 as YSYEKL. This CDR3 is 13 amino acids long. DNA of the CDR3: TGCGCCAGCAGCCAGGAGGGTTTCGAGACCCAGTACTTC. Translated, it gives CASSQEGFETQYF.

This clone was observed a handful of times. This rearrangement joins TRBV11-2 to TRBJ2-7; the match to TRBD1 covers 7 bases. The CDR3 loop spans 14 amino acids. The trim removed 1 base at V and 5 bases at J, leaving 5 bases unmatched. Germline loops: CDR1 SGHAT, CDR2 FQNNGV. The CDR3 region has the DNA TGTGCCAGCAGCTTAGCCCAGACAGGGAACGAGCAGTACTTC. It translates to CASSLAQTGNEQYF. Full variable domain (missing parts from reference TRBV11-2 and TRBJ2-7): EAGVAQSPRYKIIEKRQSVAFWCNPISGHATLYWYQQILGQGPKLLIQFQNNGVVDDSQLPKDRFSAERLKGVDSTLKIQPAKLEDSAVYLCASSLAQTGNEQYFGPGTRLTVT.

The V gene is TRBV2, the J gene TRBJ2-7; D gene ambiguous. Germline V gene lookup returns CDR1 SNHLY and CDR2 FYNNEI. V lost 2 bases to trimming and J lost 7 bases, with 21 bases between them. The CDR3 spans 16 residues. The CDR3 region has the DNA TGTGCCAGCAGTGAACCACCAAGACGGAATCGTGGGGAGCAGTACTTC. It encodes CASSEPPRRNRGEQYF.

The chain uses TRBV9 and TRBJ2-7, with D unclear. CDR1 SGDLS and CDR2 YYNGEE come from the germline V gene. CDR3 length: 14 amino acids. The ends were cut back, 0 bases at V and 1 base at J, with 8 bases in the middle. DNA for the CDR3: TGTGCCAGCAGCGTAGCTACGCATTCCTACGAGCAGTACTTC. The encoded protein is CASSVATHSYEQYF.

The chain links TRBV27 to TRBJ2-1; 7 bases agree with TRBD1. V shed 1 base, J shed 9 bases, and the junction held 15 bases outside the gene matches. In germline, CDR1 is MNHEY, CDR2 SMNVEV (reference sequence). The CDR3 has 17 residues. The CDR3 DNA reads TGTGCCAGCAGTTTATGGACAGGTGGTAGGCGAACCACTGAGCAGTTCTTC. Encoded protein: CASSLWTGGRRTTEQFF.

The chain combines TRBV13 with TRBJ2-5, with TRBD1 matching 8 bases. The trim removed 4 bases at V and 5 bases at J, leaving 9 bases unmatched. This CDR3 comprises 15 residues. CDR1 and CDR2 (germline): PRHDT, FYEKMQ (reference sequence). CDR3 sequence (DNA): TGTGCCAGCAGCTACAGGACAGGGCGGCGTGAGACCCAGTACTTC. Protein product: CASSYRTGRRETQYF.

The sample holds one count of this clone. The chain carries TRBV29-1 and TRBJ2-7; D gene ambiguous. Germline assignment: CDR1 SQVTM and CDR2 ANQGSEA. V gave up 5 bases and J gave up 3 bases, with 11 bases separating them. The CDR3 runs to 12 residues. CDR3 sequence (DNA): TGCAGCGTTCCCAAAAAGGACTACGAGCAGTACTTC. It specifies CSVPKKDYEQYF.

The chain uses TRBV5-1 and TRBJ1-3; D is uncertain. The V end lost 4 bases, the J end lost 4 bases, and 15 bases lay between the germline ends. Looked up from germline, CDR1 is SGHRS and CDR2 is YFSETQ. This CDR3 is 15 amino acids long. The CDR3, as DNA: TGCGCCAGCAGCACTGCTGGGAGCCGCGGAAACACCATATATTTT. Amino acid sequence: CASSTAGSRGNTIYF.

The chain uses TRBV6-5 and TRBJ1-2; D is ambiguous. The V end lost 5 bases, the J end lost 7 bases, and 11 bases lay between the germline ends. Germline V gene data show CDR1 as MNHEY and CDR2 as SVGAGI. The CDR3 covers 12 residues. CDR3 sequence: CASSEFGFGYTF. DNA for the CDR3: TGTGCCAGCAGTGAATTCGGTTTTGGCTACACCTTC.

This clone was observed once. J is TRBJ2-7 and V is TRBV11-2, with a possible D match to TRBD2 (6 bases). Germline loops: CDR1 SGHAT, CDR2 FQNNGV. V shed 1 base and J shed 3 bases, with 13 bases lying between them. The CDR3 runs 15 residues. CDR3 region: CASSLVPGEDYEQYF. In DNA, the CDR3 is TGTGCCAGCAGCTTAGTTCCTGGGGAGGACTACGAGCAGTACTTC.

The chain recombines TRBV6-6 with TRBJ1-4, with D tentatively TRBD1 (5 bases). Per the germline V gene, CDR1 is MNHNY and CDR2 is SVGAGI (reference sequence). The V and J ends lost 7 bases and 8 bases respectively, with 20 bases between them. The CDR3 has 15 amino acids. In DNA form, the CDR3 reads TGTGCCAGCATGTCATCAGGGTTTGGAGGCGAAAAACTGTTTTTT. Translated: CASMSSGFGGEKLFF.

V and J are TRBV13 and TRBJ2-1, with D maybe TRBD2 (6 bases). With 1 base removed from V and 5 bases from J, the gap between germline ends came to 18 bases. The CDR3 spans 17 residues. Germline-derived CDR1 and CDR2 are PRHDT and FYEKMQ (reference sequence). The CDR3 coding sequence is TGTGCCAGCAGCTTAGCACTAGCCCGGCGAGAAAACAATGAGCAGTTCTTC. Protein: CASSLALARRENNEQFF. The whole variable domain, remainder taken from reference TRBV13 and TRBJ2-1, is AAGVIQSPRHLIKEKRETATLKCYPIPRHDTVYWYQQGPGQDPQFLISFYEKMQSDKGSIPDRFSAQQFSDYHSELNMSSLELGDSALYFCASSLALARRENNEQFFGPGTRLTVL.